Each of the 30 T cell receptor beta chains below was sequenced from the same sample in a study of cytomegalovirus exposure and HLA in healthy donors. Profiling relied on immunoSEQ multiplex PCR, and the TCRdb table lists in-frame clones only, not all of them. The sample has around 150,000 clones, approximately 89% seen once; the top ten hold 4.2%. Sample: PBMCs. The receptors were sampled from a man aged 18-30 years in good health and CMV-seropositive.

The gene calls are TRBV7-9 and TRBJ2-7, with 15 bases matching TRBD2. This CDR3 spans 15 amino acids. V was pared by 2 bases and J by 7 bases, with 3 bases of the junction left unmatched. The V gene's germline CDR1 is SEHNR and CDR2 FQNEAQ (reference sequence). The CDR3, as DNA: TGTGCCAGCAGCTTAAGGACTAGCGGGAGGGGGGAGCAGTACTTC. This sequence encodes CASSLRTSGRGEQYF.

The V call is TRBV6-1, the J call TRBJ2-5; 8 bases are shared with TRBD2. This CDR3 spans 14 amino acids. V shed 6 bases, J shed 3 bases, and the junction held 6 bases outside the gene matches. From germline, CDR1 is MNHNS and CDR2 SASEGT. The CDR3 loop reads CASSRTSGEETQYF. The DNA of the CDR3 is TGTGCCAGCAGCAGAACTAGCGGTGAAGAGACCCAGTACTTC.

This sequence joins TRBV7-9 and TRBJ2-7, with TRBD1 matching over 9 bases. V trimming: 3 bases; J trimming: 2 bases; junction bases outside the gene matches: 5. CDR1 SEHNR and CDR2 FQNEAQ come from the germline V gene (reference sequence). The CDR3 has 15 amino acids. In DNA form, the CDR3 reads TGTGCCAGCAGCTTCATTGGACAGGGGACCTACGAGCAGTACTTC. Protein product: CASSFIGQGTYEQYF.

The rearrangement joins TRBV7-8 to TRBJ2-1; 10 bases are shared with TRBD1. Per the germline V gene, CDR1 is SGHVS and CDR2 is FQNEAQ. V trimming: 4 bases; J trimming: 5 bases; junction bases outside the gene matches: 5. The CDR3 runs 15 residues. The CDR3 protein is CASSYPGQGNNEQFF. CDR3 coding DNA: TGTGCCAGCAGCTACCCGGGACAGGGGAACAATGAGCAGTTCTTC.

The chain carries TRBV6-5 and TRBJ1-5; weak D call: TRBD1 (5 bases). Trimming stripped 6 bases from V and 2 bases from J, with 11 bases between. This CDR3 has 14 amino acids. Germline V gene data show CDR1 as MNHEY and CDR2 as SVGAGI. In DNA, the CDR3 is TGTGCCAGCAGGCTGACAGAGGGCAATCAGCCCCAGCATTTT. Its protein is CASRLTEGNQPQHF.

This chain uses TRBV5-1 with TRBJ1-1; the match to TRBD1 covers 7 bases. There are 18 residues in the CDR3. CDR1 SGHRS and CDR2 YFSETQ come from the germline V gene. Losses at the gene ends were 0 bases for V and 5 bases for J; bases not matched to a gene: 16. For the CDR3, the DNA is TGCGCCAGCAGCTTGGCGGTGCGGACAGGCAATGGTGGGACTGAAGCTTTCTTT. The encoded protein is CASSLAVRTGNGGTEAFF.

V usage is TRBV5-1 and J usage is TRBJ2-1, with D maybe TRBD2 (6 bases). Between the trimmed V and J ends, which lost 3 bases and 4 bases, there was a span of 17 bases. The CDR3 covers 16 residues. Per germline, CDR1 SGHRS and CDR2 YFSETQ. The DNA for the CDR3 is TGCGCCAGCAGCTCCCTGGGGGACTTGACATACAATGAGCAGTTCTTC. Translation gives CASSSLGDLTYNEQFF.

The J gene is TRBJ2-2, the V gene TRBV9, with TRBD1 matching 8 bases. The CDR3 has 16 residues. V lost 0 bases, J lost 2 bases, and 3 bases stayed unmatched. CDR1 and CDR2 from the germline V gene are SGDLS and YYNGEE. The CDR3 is CASSVAQGANTGELFF. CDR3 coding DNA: TGTGCCAGCAGCGTAGCGCAGGGGGCAAACACCGGGGAGCTGTTTTTT. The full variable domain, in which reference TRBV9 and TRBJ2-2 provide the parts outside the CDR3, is DSGVTQTPKHLITATGQRVTLRCSPRSGDLSVYWYQQSLDQGLQFLIQYYNGEERAKGNILERFSAQQFPDLHSELNLSSLELGDSALYFCASSVAQGANTGELFFGEGSRLTVL.

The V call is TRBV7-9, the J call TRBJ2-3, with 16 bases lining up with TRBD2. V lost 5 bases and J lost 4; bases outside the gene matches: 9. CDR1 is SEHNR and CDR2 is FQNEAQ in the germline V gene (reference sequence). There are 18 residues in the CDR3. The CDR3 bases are TGTGCCAGCAGCCCCGGGACTAGCGGGAGGGCCTCAGCAGATACGCAGTATTTT. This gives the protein CASSPGTSGRASADTQYF.

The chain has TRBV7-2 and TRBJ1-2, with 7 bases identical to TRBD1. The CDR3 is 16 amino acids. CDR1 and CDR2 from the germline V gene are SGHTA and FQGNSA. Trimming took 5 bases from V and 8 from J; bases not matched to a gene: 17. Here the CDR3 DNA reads TGTGCCAGCAGCCCCTCAGTGGGGCAGGGGGATGGGGGCTACACCTTC. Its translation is CASSPSVGQGDGGYTF.

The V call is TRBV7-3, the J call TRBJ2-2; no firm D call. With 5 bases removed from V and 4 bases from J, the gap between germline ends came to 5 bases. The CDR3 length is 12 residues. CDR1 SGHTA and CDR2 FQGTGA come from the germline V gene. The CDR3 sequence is CASSPGTGELFF. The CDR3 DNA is TGTGCCAGCAGCCCAGGCACCGGGGAGCTGTTTTTT.

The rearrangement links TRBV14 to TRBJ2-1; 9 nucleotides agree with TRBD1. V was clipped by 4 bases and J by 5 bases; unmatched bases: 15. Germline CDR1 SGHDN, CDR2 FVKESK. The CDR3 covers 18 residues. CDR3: CASSPRDRETRLDNEQFF. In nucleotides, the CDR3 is TGTGCCAGCAGCCCCCGGGACAGGGAGACCCGACTCGACAATGAGCAGTTCTTC. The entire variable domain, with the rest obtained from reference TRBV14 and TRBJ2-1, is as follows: EAGVTQFPSHSVIEKGQTVTLRCDPISGHDNLYWYRRVMGKEIKFLLHFVKESKQDESGMPNNRFLAERTGGTYSTLKVQPAELEDSGVYFCASSPRDRETRLDNEQFFGPGTRLTVL.

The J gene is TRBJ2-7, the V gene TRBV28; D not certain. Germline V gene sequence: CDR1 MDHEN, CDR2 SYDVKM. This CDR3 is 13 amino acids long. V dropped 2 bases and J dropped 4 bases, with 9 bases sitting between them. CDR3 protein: CASSLQQVYEQYF. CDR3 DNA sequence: TGTGCCAGCAGTTTACAACAAGTTTACGAGCAGTACTTC.

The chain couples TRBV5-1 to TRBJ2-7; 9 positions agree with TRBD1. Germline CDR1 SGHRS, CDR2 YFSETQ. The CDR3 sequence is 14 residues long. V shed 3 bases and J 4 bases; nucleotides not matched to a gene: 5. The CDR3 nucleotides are TGCGCCAGCAGCTCCGGGACAGGGAATTACGAGCAGTACTTC. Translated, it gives CASSSGTGNYEQYF.

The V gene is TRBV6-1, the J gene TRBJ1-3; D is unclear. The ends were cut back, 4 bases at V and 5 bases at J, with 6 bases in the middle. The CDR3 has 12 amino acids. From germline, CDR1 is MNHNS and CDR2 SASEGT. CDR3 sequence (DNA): TGTGCCAGCAGTGGAACAAGAAACACCATATATTTT. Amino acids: CASSGTRNTIYF.

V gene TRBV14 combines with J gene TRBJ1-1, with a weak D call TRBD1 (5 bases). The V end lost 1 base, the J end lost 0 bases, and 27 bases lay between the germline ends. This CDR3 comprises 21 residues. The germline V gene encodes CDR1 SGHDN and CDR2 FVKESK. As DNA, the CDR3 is TGTGCCAGCAGCCAAGTGTATTTCAGATGGGGTAAGGGGCTTATGAACACTGAAGCTTTCTTT. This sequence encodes CASSQVYFRWGKGLMNTEAFF.

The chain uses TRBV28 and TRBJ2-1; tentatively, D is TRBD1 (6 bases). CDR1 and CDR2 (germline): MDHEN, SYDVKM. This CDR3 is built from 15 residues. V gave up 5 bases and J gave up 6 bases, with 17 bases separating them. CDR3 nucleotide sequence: TGTGCCAGCAGTCTCACGAGGGTCAGGGGCAATGAGCAGTTCTTC. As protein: CASSLTRVRGNEQFF. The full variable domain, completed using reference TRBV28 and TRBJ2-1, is DVKVTQSSRYLVKRTGEKVFLECVQDMDHENMFWYRQDPGLGLRLIYFSYDVKMKEKGDIPEGYSVSREKKERFSLILESASTNQTSMYLCASSLTRVRGNEQFFGPGTRLTVL.

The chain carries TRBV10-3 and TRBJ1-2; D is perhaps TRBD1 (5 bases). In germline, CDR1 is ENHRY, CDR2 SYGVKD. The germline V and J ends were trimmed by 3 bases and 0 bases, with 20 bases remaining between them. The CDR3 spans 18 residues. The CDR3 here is CAISEDGDWDDSNYGYTF. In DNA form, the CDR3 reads TGTGCCATCAGTGAAGACGGGGACTGGGACGATTCTAACTATGGCTACACCTTC.

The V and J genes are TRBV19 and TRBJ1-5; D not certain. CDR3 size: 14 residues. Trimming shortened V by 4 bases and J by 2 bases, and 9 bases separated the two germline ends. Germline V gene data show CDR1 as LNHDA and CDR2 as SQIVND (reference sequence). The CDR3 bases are TGTGCCAGTAGTACCTTGCTAGGCAATCAGCCCCAGCATTTT. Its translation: CASSTLLGNQPQHF. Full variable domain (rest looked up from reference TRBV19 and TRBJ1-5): DGGITQSPKYLFRKEGQNVTLSCEQNLNHDAMYWYRQDPGQGLRLIYYSQIVNDFQKGDIAEGYSVSREKKESFPLTVTSAQKNPTAFYLCASSTLLGNQPQHFGDGTRLSIL.

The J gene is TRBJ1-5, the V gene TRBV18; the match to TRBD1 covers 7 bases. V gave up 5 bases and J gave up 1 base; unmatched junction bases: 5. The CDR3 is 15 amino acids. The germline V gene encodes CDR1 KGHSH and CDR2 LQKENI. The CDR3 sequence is CASSAQGSSNQPQHF. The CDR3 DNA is TGTGCCAGCTCAGCACAGGGGTCCAGCAATCAGCCCCAGCATTTT.

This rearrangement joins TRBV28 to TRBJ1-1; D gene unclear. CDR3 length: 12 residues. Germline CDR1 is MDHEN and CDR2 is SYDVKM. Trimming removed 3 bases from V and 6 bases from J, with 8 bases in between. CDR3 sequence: CASSFLGSEAFF. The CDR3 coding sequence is TGTGCCAGCAGTTTTCTGGGCTCTGAAGCTTTCTTT.

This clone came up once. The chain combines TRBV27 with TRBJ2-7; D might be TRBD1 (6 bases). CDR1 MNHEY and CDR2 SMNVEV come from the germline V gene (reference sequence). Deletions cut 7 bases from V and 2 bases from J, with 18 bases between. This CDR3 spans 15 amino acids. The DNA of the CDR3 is TGTGCCAGCACCCCTGAACAGGGAGTTACCTACGAGCAGTACTTC. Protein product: CASTPEQGVTYEQYF.

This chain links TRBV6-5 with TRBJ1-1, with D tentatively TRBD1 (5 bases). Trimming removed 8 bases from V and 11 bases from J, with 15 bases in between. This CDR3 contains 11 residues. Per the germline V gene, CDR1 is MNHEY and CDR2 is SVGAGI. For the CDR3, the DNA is TGTGCCAGCGGCCATGGGGGGATGGCTTTCTTT. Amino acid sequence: CASGHGGMAFF.

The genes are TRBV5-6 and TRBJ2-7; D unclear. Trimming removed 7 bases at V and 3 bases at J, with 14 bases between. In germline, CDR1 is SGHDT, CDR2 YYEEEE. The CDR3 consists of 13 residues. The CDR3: CASGPVTNYEQYF. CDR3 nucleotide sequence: TGTGCCAGCGGCCCGGTGACAAACTACGAGCAGTACTTC.

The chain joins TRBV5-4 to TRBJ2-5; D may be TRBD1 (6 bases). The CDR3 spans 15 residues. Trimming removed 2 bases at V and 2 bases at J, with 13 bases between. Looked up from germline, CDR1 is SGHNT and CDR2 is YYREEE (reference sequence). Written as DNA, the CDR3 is TGTGCCAGCAGCTTCAGGGGAAGGGGACAAGAGACCCAGTACTTC. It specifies CASSFRGRGQETQYF.

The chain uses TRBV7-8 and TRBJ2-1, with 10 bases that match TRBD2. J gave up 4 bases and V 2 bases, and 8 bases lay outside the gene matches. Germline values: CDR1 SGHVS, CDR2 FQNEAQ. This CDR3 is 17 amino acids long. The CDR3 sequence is CASSLLSLAGVYNEQFF. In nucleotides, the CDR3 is TGTGCCAGCAGCTTACTAAGTCTAGCGGGAGTGTACAATGAGCAGTTCTTC.

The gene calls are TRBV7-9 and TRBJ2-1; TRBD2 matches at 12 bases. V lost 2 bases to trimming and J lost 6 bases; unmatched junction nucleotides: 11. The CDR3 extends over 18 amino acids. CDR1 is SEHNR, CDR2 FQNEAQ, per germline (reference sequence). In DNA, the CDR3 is TGTGCCAGCAGCTTAAGAGGGAGACTAGCGGGAGTCTCCAATGAGCAGTTCTTC. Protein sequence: CASSLRGRLAGVSNEQFF.

The CDR3: CASSELPGSYEQYF. The CDR3 DNA follows: TGTGCCAGCAGTGAACTTCCGGGCTCCTACGAGCAGTACTTC. The chain is built from TRBV6-1 and TRBJ2-7, with unresolved D. The V gene's germline CDR1 is MNHNS and CDR2 SASEGT. V dropped 2 bases and J dropped 0 bases, with 8 bases sitting between them. The CDR3 has 14 amino acids.

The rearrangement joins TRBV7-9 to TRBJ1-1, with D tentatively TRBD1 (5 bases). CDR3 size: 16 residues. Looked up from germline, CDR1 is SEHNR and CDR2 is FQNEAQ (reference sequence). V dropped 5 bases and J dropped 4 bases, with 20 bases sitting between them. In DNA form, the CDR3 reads TGTGCCAGCAGCCCTCCCACCCCGGGGGACTTCACTGAAGCTTTCTTT. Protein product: CASSPPTPGDFTEAFF.

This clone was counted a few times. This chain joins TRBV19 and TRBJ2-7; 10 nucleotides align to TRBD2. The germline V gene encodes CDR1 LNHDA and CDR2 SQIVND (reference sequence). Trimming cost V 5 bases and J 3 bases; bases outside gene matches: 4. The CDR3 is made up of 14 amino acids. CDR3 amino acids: CASSVGLADYEQYF. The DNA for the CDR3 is TGTGCCAGTAGTGTCGGACTAGCGGACTACGAGCAGTACTTC.